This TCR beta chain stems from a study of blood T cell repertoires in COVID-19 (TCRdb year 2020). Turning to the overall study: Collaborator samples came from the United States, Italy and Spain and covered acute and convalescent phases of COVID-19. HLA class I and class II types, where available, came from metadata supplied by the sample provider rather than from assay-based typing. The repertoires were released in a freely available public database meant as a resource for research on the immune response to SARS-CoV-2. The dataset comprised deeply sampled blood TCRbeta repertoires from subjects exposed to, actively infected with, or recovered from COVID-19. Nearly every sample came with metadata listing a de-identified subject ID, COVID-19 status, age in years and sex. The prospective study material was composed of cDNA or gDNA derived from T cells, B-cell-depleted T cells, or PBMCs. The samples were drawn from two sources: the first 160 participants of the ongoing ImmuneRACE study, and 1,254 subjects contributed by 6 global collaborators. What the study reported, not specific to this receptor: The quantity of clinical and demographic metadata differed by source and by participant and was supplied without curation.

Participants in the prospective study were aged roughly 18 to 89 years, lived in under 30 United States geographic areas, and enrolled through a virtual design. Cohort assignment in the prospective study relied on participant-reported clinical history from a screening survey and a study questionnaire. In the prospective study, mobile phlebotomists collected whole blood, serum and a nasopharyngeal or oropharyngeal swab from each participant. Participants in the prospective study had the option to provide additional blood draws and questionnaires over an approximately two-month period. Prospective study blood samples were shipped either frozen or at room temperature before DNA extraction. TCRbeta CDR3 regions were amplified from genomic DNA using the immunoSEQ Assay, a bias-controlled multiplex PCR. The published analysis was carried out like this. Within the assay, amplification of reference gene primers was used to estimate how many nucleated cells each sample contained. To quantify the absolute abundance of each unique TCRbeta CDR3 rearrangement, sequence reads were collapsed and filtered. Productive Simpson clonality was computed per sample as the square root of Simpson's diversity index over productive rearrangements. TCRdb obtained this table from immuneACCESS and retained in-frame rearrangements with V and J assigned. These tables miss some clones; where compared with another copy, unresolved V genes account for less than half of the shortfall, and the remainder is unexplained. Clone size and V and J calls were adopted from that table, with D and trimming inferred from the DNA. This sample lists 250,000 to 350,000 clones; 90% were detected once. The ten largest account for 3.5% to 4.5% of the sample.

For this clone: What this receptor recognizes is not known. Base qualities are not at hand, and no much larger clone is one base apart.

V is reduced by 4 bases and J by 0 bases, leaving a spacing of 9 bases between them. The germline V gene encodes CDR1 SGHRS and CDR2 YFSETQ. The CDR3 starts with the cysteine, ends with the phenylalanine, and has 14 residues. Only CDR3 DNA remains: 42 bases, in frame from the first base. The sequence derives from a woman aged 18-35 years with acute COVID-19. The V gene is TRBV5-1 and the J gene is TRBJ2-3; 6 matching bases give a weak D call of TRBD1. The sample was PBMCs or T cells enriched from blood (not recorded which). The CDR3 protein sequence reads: CASSRGQSTDTQYF. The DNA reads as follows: TGCGCCAGCAGCCGTGGACAGAGCACAGATACGCAGTATTTT.